This TCR beta chain was profiled in a study of early T cells in non-severe SARS-CoV-2 infection (dated by TCRdb to about 2021). Looking at the study overall: TCR sequencing used bulk RNA from unsorted whole blood, so alpha and beta chains could not be paired.

The CDR3 has 14 amino acids, counting the end cysteine and phenylalanine. Just CDR3 DNA is preserved here, 42 bases in frame from base 1. Cut back by 2 bases and 0 bases, the V and J ends lie 8 bases apart. From a lookup of the germline V gene, CDR1 and CDR2 are SGHRS and YFSETQ. This clonotype was detected ten times or more. Its antigen is unknown. No base-level quality is on record; no much larger clone is a single base apart. Libraries came from 5' RACE. The instrument was a NextSeq 500. In the TCR library protocol, unique molecular identifiers were attached to individual cDNA molecules to correct for PCR bias and sequencing error. Both TCR alpha and beta chains were sequenced, and tight co-correlation was observed between alpha and beta sequence abundances in each sample. The paper's processing steps were these. Decombinator V4 was used to annotate TCR sequences for V gene, J gene and CDR3. TCRs were defined as expanded if a significant change between any two time points was detected under a Poisson model with p below 0.0001. TCR abundances were normalised to the total number of TCRs sequenced per sample and expressed as counts per million. TRAV1-2 paired with TRAJ12, TRAJ20 or TRAJ33 defined MAIT TCRs, while TRAV10 paired with TRAJ18 defined iNKT TCRs. VDJdb, accessed 1 November 2021, was searched for CMV, EBV and SARS-CoV-2 annotated TCRs, excluding TCRs annotated for multiple antigens. Using fastp trimming at Q25 and MiXCR clonotype assembly, TCRdb reanalyzed the public sequencing data and kept in-frame beta chains. Each entry is one CDR3 protein sequence, shown with its most common DNA and genes. These V and J calls rely on TCRdb rather than the paper's analysis. The sample includes about 15,000 distinct CDR3 sequences, with around 6.1% observed a single time. The ten largest make up less than 8% of the sample.

General conclusions and limits of the study: VDJdb matching was skewed toward anti-spike CD8 responses and likely underestimated virus-specific expansions, missing private and CD4 specificities.

The study was a case-control design nested within a healthcare worker cohort in London, UK, with weekly nasopharyngeal swab PCR tests and blood sampling. Healthcare workers were recruited between 23 and 31 March 2020, during the week of the UK lockdown, and were followed weekly for up to roughly 16 weeks. The sequence came from an adult who was a healthcare worker with PCR-confirmed SARS-CoV-2 infection or an uninfected control (not recorded which). The sample was whole blood, taken at baseline. The rearrangement combines TRBV5-1 with TRBJ1-2, with the identity of the D gene unclear. The nucleotides are TGCGCCAGCAGCTTTGGGTTAGCTAACTATGGCTACACCTTC. Its protein product is CASSFGLANYGYTF.